The clone carrying this T cell receptor beta chain was observed a single time. This specimen belongs to a study of shared clonotypes between healthy human individuals. The table came from immunoSEQ multiplex PCR; TCRdb's copy has only in-frame clones and leaves some out. This sample has approximately 2.5 million clones, with more than 85% found just once. The sequence came from a man younger than 30 in good health. Some clones in this sample may be carry-over from other donors' samples. The material sequenced was naive CD4+ T cells from PBMCs. Regarding subset: CD45RA+ positively selected.

The DNA for the CDR3 is TGTGCCAGCAGCGTTCTAGCGGGAGGGGCCGGGGAGCTGTTTTTT. As protein: CASSVLAGGAGELFF. The J gene is TRBJ2-2, the V gene TRBV9, with TRBD2 matching over 12 bases. Trimming removed 2 bases from V and 6 bases from J; junction bases left unmatched: 2. The CDR3 runs to 15 residues. Germline assignment: CDR1 SGDLS and CDR2 YYNGEE.